The 32 T cell receptor beta chains below come from one sample, sequenced in a study of T cells expressing NK-cell markers. Reprocessing the 5' RACE reads, TCRdb reports a single entry for every CDR3 protein and omits DNA. The sample data list approximately 460,000 distinct CDR3 sequences. Sequencing used blood T cells: a sorted CD56 or NKG2C T cell subset, CD4+ or CD8+ T cells, or bulk PBMC T cells (not recorded which). The origin of the receptors is a woman aged 18 to 75 in good health.

This chain links TRBV12-3 or TRBV12-4 with TRBJ2-4; TCRdb names TRBD2, which stays unverified in the absence of DNA. The CDR3 has 16 residues. CDR3 amino acids: CASSSQTSGAKNIQYF.

The J gene is TRBJ2-2, the V gene TRBV3-1. This CDR3 region has 15 residues. Germline V gene data show CDR1 as LGHDT and CDR2 as YNNKEL (reference sequence). The CDR3 reads CASSPRALNTGELFF.

This sequence joins TRBV5-1 and TRBJ1-4; TCRdb lists TRBD1, though no DNA is available to test this call. Germline values: CDR1 SGHRS, CDR2 YFSETQ. The CDR3 is 15 amino acids. The CDR3 protein is CASSLWAGGGEKLFF.

The chain carries TRBV12-3 or TRBV12-4 and TRBJ1-2. The CDR3 covers 13 residues. The CDR3 spells CASSDPPNYGYTF.

This rearrangement joins TRBV12-3 or TRBV12-4 to TRBJ1-2. This CDR3 has 14 amino acids. The CDR3: CASQLAGGNYGYTF.

The chain uses TRBV12-3 or TRBV12-4 and TRBJ2-3; the D gene TCRdb calls, TRBD2, cannot be checked with no DNA. The CDR3 contains 15 residues. The CDR3 sequence: CASRLSGGAGDTQYF.

The genes are TRBV19 and TRBJ2-1; TCRdb's D call of TRBD2 is untestable without DNA. CDR3 length: 15 amino acids. CDR1 is LNHDA and CDR2 is SQIVND in the germline V gene (reference sequence). CDR3 loop: CASSLLYSGNNEQFF.

The chain links TRBV12-3 or TRBV12-4 to TRBJ1-5. The CDR3 contains 14 residues. CDR3 sequence reads: CASSPDAGNQPQHF.

The gene calls are TRBV19 and TRBJ2-7; the D gene TCRdb calls, TRBD2, cannot be checked with no DNA. The CDR3 length is 15 residues. Germline CDR1 and CDR2: LNHDA and SQIVND (reference sequence). CDR3: CASRPTGGASYEQYF.

The chain uses TRBV24-1 and TRBJ2-2. The CDR3 is 14 amino acids. Germline values: CDR1 KGHDR, CDR2 SFDVKD. The CDR3 loop is CATSDPTPTGELFF.

The chain couples TRBV20-1 to TRBJ1-1; TCRdb designates TRBD1, a call that cannot be tested without DNA. There are 17 residues in the CDR3. From germline, CDR1 is DFQATT and CDR2 SNEGSKA (reference sequence). CDR3 region: CSARGTGLQTGYTEAFF.

The chain is built from TRBV5-4 and TRBJ2-3; no DNA is available, so the TRBD2 call from TCRdb remains unchecked. The CDR3 has 16 amino acids. Germline V lookup: CDR1 SGHNT, CDR2 YYREEE (reference sequence). The CDR3 sequence is CASSFPSGLAGDTQYF.

The rearrangement uses TRBV20-1 and TRBJ2-1; absent DNA, TCRdb's TRBD2 call cannot be checked. Germline V gene lookup returns CDR1 DFQATT and CDR2 SNEGSKA (reference sequence). The length of the CDR3 is 19 residues. The CDR3 loop reads CSAVPWGSSGETIYNEQFF.

The chain has TRBV29-1 and TRBJ2-7; the TCRdb call, TRBD1, lacks DNA for checking. Germline CDR1 is SQVTM and CDR2 is ANQGSEA. The CDR3 is 15 residues long. The CDR3 loop reads CSVGGRRGQSYEQYF.

The rearrangement joins TRBV20-1 to TRBJ2-5; TCRdb outputs TRBD2, but without DNA this stays unchecked. Germline V gene sequence: CDR1 DFQATT, CDR2 SNEGSKA (reference sequence). CDR3 length: 15 residues. Here the CDR3 reads CSARRSLAGEETQYF.

The V call is TRBV12-3 or TRBV12-4, the J call TRBJ1-1; TCRdb outputs TRBD1, but without DNA this stays unchecked. The CDR3 is 15 residues long. The CDR3 region is CASTLTGTGGTEAFF.

The CDR3 protein is CASSQDPRETDEQFF. This sequence joins TRBV4-3 and TRBJ2-1; no DNA is available, so the TRBD2 call from TCRdb remains unchecked. This CDR3 is 15 amino acids long. Germline V gives CDR1 LGHNA, CDR2 YSLEER.

The chain joins TRBV12-3 or TRBV12-4 to TRBJ2-1; the TCRdb D gene call, TRBD1, has no DNA to confirm it. The CDR3 is 15 residues long. CDR3 in amino acids: CASSPGPSPYNEQFF.

The genes are TRBV4-3 and TRBJ2-2. Germline assignment: CDR1 LGHNA and CDR2 YSLEER. The CDR3 is 16 amino acids. The CDR3 reads CASSQEVDQRTGELFF.

The chain carries TRBV4-3 and TRBJ2-2; TCRdb's assignment of TRBD2 cannot be checked, as there is no DNA. The V gene's germline CDR1 is LGHNA and CDR2 YSLEER. This CDR3 region has 17 residues. CDR3 residues: CASSQARLAGVSGELFF.

The chain couples TRBV7-6 to TRBJ1-6; lacking DNA, the TRBD1 call made by TCRdb goes unchecked. Per the germline V gene, CDR1 is SGHVS and CDR2 is FNYEAQ. The CDR3 runs to 16 residues. CDR3 amino acids: CASSPQGSSYNSPLHF.

The chain has TRBV14 and TRBJ2-2; TCRdb indicates TRBD1, and absent DNA this call remains unverified. Germline values: CDR1 SGHDN, CDR2 FVKESK. The CDR3 covers 15 residues. CDR3 protein: CASSQVGLGTGELFF. Full variable domain (missing parts from reference TRBV14 and TRBJ2-2): EAGVTQFPSHSVIEKGQTVTLRCDPISGHDNLYWYRRVMGKEIKFLLHFVKESKQDESGMPNNRFLAERTGGTYSTLKVQPAELEDSGVYFCASSQVGLGTGELFFGEGSRLTVL.

The chain couples TRBV7-2 to TRBJ2-3; the TRBD2 assignment by TCRdb is unverifiable without DNA. This CDR3 is 15 amino acids long. The germline V gene encodes CDR1 SGHTA and CDR2 FQGNSA. The CDR3 is CASSFRLAGGVAQYF. Complete variable domain (other parts from reference TRBV7-2 and TRBJ2-3): GAGVSQSPSNKVTEKGKDVELRCDPISGHTALYWYRQSLGQGLEFLIYFQGNSAPDKSGLPSDRFSAERTGGSVSTLTIQRTQQEDSAVYLCASSFRLAGGVAQYFGPGTRLTVL.

This chain connects TRBV29-1 to TRBJ2-1; TCRdb names TRBD2, which stays unverified in the absence of DNA. Germline V gene sequence: CDR1 SQVTM, CDR2 ANQGSEA. This CDR3 spans 13 amino acids. CDR3 sequence reads: CSVIAGVGNEQFF.

The chain carries TRBV29-1 and TRBJ2-5; no DNA is available, so the TRBD1 call from TCRdb remains unchecked. From germline, CDR1 is SQVTM and CDR2 ANQGSEA. This CDR3 is 12 amino acids long. CDR3 loop: CSVGTGAETQYF.

This chain uses TRBV6-2 or TRBV6-3 with TRBJ2-5; TCRdb returns TRBD2, unconfirmable since there is no DNA. CDR1 is MNHEY, CDR2 SVGEGT, per germline. The CDR3 length is 15 residues. The CDR3 sequence: CASSAYRRGVETQYF.

The chain couples TRBV3-1 to TRBJ2-6; the D call of TRBD2 rests on TCRdb alone, since no DNA is present to check it. The CDR3 spans 16 residues. The germline CDR1 and CDR2 sequences are LGHDT and YNNKEL (reference sequence). The CDR3 sequence is CASSQRDFSGANVLTF.

The chain employs TRBV7-9 and TRBJ2-2. Per germline, CDR1 SEHNR and CDR2 FQNEAQ (reference sequence). CDR3 size: 14 residues. The chain's CDR3 is CASSLPLSTGELFF.

This chain links TRBV6-5 with TRBJ1-1; absent DNA, TCRdb's TRBD1 call cannot be checked. The CDR3 is 13 amino acids. CDR1 MNHEY and CDR2 SVGAGI come from the germline V gene. The CDR3 here is CASSYSRQDEAFF.

The V and J genes are TRBV28 and TRBJ2-1; TCRdb lists TRBD1, though no DNA is available to test this call. Germline assignment: CDR1 MDHEN and CDR2 SYDVKM. The CDR3 extends over 15 amino acids. The CDR3 loop reads CASSPLDLVGNEQFF.

This chain uses TRBV6-5 with TRBJ2-3; the TCRdb call, TRBD1, lacks DNA for checking. The CDR3 extends over 15 amino acids. From germline, CDR1 is MNHEY and CDR2 SVGAGI. The CDR3 sequence: CASSYARPGTDTQYF.

This CDR3 is CASSRTGSSNQPQHF. V is TRBV19 and J is TRBJ1-5; as DNA is missing, the TRBD1 call by TCRdb cannot be tested. In germline, CDR1 is LNHDA, CDR2 SQIVND (reference sequence). The CDR3 contains 15 residues. Complete variable domain (other parts from reference TRBV19 and TRBJ1-5): DGGITQSPKYLFRKEGQNVTLSCEQNLNHDAMYWYRQDPGQGLRLIYYSQIVNDFQKGDIAEGYSVSREKKESFPLTVTSAQKNPTAFYLCASSRTGSSNQPQHFGDGTRLSIL.